The T cell receptor beta chain under discussion was sequenced for a study of neoadjuvant nivolumab and ipilimumab in lung cancer. For the study at large: The combination arm added day-1 ipilimumab 1 mg/kg to nivolumab 3 mg/kg on days 1, 15, 29. Study-level points and caveats: Pretherapy blood TCR richness correlated positively with resected tumor richness.

Points on this clone: Its antigen remains unknown.

Trimming removed 4 bases from V and 11 bases from J; junction bases left unmatched: 5. Germline V CDR1 and CDR2: SGDLS, YYNGEE. The CDR3 covers 12 residues. The data were produced by immunoSEQ multiplex PCR, yet TCRdb's version contains in-frame clones alone and is incomplete. The table lists 10,000 to 15,000 clones, under 70% of them singletons, with around 25% in the top ten. The sequences come from peripheral blood, collected after neoadjuvant nivolumab, alone or with ipilimumab, at or shortly before surgery. The chain combines TRBV9 with TRBJ1-4; TRBD1 aligns across 7 bases. This TCR derives from an adult with non-small cell lung cancer. As DNA, the CDR3 is TGTGCCAGCAGCTCTACAGGGGACAAACTGTTTTTT. Translation: CASSSTGDKLFF. The whole variable domain, remainder taken from reference TRBV9 and TRBJ1-4, is DSGVTQTPKHLITATGQRVTLRCSPRSGDLSVYWYQQSLDQGLQFLIQYYNGEERAKGNILERFSAQQFPDLHSELNLSSLELGDSALYFCASSSTGDKLFFGSGTQLSVL.